This T cell receptor (beta chain) was identified in a study of cytotoxic CD8 clonotypes in ibrutinib-treated CLL. The planned depth of sequencing spanned 1 in 200,000 to 1 in 1 million T cells. Produced via immunoSEQ multiplex PCR; TCRdb's table is partial and in-frame only. The sample contains 120,000 to 150,000 clones, roughly 77% of which appear only once. V lost 6 bases to trimming and J lost 5 bases, with 14 bases between them. CDR3 length: 14 residues. CDR1 is MNHEY and CDR2 is SVGAGI in the germline V gene. Cryopreserved PBMCs provided around 2 micrograms of genomic DNA for the TCR beta libraries.

This sample comprised PBMCs, obtained after 12 months of ibrutinib treatment. The chain has TRBV6-5 and TRBJ2-1; a possible D gene is TRBD1 (5 bases). This TCR came from a human donor with chronic lymphocytic leukemia. The CDR3 spells CASSRIGVNNEQFF. In DNA form, the CDR3 reads TGTGCCAGCAGCCGGATAGGGGTGAACAATGAGCAGTTCTTC.